In its sample, the clone carrying this T cell receptor beta chain was seen many times. The CDR3 has 16 amino acids. The J segment lost 4 bases and the V segment lost 5 bases, leaving 8 bases of the junction unmatched. Germline lookup yields CDR1 MDHEN and CDR2 SYDVKM. This entry is derived from a study of T cells in Graves' hyperthyroidism and ophthalmopathy. The source material, RNA transcripts, was used to amplify TCR beta CDR3 regions. The primer set for the first-round RT-PCR of the TCR CDR3 was HTBI. Each CDR3 protein is one row after TCRdb ran MiXCR on the multiplex PCR reads. This table holds about 580,000 distinct CDR3 sequences, approximately 15% found once.

The chain links TRBV28 to TRBJ2-6, with TRBD1 matching 7 bases. The sequence was obtained from a woman between 25 and 40 years old with Graves' hyperthyroidism that later progressed to Graves' ophthalmopathy. Sequencing was carried out using blood. The CDR3: CASSAPGTAGANVLTF. The CDR3 DNA reads as TGTGCCAGCAGTGCCCCCGGGACAGCCGGGGCCAACGTCCTGACTTTC. The whole variable domain, remainder taken from reference TRBV28 and TRBJ2-6, is DVKVTQSSRYLVKRTGEKVFLECVQDMDHENMFWYRQDPGLGLRLIYFSYDVKMKEKGDIPEGYSVSREKKERFSLILESASTNQTSMYLCASSAPGTAGANVLTFGAGSRLTVL.